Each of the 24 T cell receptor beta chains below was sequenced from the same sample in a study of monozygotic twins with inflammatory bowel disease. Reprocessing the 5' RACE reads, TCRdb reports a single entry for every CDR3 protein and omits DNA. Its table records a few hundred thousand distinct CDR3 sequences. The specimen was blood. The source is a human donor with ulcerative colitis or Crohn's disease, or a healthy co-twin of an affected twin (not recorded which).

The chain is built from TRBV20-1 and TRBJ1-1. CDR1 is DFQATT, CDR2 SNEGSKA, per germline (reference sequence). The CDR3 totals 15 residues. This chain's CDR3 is CSARGWGFRNGEAFF.

This chain's CDR3 is CAWRADRFGGNTIYF. The chain couples TRBV30 to TRBJ1-3; TCRdb outputs TRBD1, but without DNA this stays unchecked. The germline CDR1 and CDR2 sequences are GTSNPN and SVGIG (reference sequence). This CDR3 comprises 15 residues.

The CDR3 reads CASSSYSGGYEQYF. The chain carries TRBV27 and TRBJ2-7; TCRdb outputs TRBD2, but without DNA this stays unchecked. CDR1 is MNHEY and CDR2 is SMNVEV in the germline V gene (reference sequence). CDR3 length: 14 residues.

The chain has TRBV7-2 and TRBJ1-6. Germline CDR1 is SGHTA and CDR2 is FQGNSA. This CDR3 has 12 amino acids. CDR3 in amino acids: CASSLGLGPLHF.

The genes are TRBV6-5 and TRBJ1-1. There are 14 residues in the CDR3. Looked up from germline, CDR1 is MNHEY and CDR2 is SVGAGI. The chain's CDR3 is CASSYSTFYTEAFF.

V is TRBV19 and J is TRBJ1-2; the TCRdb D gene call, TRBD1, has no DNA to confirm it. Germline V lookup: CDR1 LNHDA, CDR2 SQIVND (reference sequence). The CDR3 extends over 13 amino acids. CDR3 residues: CATSTRGTYGYTF.

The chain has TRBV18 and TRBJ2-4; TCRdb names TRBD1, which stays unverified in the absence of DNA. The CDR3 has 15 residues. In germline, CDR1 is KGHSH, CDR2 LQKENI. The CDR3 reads CASDPERGAKNIQYF.

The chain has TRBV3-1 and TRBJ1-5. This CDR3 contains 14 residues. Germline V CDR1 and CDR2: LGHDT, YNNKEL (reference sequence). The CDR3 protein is CASSQAWGNQPQHF. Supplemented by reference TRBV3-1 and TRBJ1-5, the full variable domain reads DTAVSQTPKYLVTQMGNDKSIKCEQNLGHDTMYWYKQDSKKFLKIMFSYNNKELIINETVPNRFSPKSPDKAHLNLHINSLELGDSAVYFCASSQAWGNQPQHFGDGTRLSIL.

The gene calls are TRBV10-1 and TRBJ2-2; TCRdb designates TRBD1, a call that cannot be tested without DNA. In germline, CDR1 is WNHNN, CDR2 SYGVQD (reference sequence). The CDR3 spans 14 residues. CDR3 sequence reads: CASSESGITGELFF.

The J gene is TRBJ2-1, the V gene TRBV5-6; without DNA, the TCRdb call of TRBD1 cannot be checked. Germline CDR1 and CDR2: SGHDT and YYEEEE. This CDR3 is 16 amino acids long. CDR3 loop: CASSLDRGETYNEQFF. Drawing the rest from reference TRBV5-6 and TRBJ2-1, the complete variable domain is DAGVTQSPTHLIKTRGQQVTLRCSPKSGHDTVSWYQQALGQGPQFIFQYYEEEERQRGNFPDRFSGHQFPNYSSELNVNALLLGDSALYLCASSLDRGETYNEQFFGPGTRLTVL.

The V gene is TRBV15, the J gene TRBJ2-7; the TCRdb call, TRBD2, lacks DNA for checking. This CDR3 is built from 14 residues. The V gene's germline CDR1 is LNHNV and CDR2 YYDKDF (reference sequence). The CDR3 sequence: CATSRDTGAYEQYF.

This CDR3 is CSGLFGGELFF. This chain connects TRBV29-1 to TRBJ2-2. The CDR3 has 11 amino acids. Germline values: CDR1 SQVTM, CDR2 ANQGSEA.

The CDR3 sequence: CASSLTRGQGTQYF. The chain recombines TRBV7-3 with TRBJ2-5; absent DNA, TCRdb's TRBD1 call cannot be checked. The CDR3 contains 14 residues. CDR1 is SGHTA and CDR2 is FQGTGA in the germline V gene.

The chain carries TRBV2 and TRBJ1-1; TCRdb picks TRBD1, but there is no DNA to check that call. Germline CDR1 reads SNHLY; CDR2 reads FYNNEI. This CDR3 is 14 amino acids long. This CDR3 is CARRTGRGNTEAFF.

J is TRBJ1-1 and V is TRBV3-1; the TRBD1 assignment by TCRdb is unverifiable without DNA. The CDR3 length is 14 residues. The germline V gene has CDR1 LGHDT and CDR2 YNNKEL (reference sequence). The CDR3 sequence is CASSQVPRGTEAFF.

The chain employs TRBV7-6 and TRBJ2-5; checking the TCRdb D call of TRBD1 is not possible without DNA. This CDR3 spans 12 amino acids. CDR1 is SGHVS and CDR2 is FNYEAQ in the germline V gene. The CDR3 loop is CASSQRGETQYF.

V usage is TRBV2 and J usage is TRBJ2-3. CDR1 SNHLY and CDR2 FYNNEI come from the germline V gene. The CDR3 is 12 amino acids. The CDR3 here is CASSVSTDTQYF. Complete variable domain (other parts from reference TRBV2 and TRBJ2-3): EPEVTQTPSHQVTQMGQEVILRCVPISNHLYFYWYRQILGQKVEFLVSFYNNEISEKSEIFDDQFSVERPDGSNFTLKIRSTKLEDSAMYFCASSVSTDTQYFGPGTRLTVL.

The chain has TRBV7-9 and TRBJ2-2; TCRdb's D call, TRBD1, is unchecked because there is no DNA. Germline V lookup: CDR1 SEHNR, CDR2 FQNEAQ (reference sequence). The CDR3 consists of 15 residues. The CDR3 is CASSSGQGWTGELFF.

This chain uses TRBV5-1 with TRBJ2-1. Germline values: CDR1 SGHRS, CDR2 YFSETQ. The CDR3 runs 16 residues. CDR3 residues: CASSLATIPSYNEQFF.

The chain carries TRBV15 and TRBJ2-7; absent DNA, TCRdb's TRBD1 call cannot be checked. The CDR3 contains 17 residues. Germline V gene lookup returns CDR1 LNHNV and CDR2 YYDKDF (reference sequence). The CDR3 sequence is CATSRDRGRGQIYEQYF.

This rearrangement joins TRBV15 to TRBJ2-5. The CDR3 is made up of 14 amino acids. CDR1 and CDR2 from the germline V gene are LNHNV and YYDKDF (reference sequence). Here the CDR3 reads CATSRDFQKETQYF. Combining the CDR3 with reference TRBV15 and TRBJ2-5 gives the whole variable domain DAMVIQNPRYQVTQFGKPVTLSCSQTLNHNVMYWYQQKSSQAPKLLFHYYDKDFNNEADTPDNFQSRRPNTSFCFLDIRSPGLGDTAMYLCATSRDFQKETQYFGPGTRLLVL.

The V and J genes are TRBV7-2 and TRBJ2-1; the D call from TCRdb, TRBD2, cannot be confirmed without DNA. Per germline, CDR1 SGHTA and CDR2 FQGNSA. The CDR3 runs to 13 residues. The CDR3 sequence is CASSSRGPDEQFF. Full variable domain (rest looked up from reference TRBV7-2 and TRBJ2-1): GAGVSQSPSNKVTEKGKDVELRCDPISGHTALYWYRQSLGQGLEFLIYFQGNSAPDKSGLPSDRFSAERTGGSVSTLTIQRTQQEDSAVYLCASSSRGPDEQFFGPGTRLTVL.

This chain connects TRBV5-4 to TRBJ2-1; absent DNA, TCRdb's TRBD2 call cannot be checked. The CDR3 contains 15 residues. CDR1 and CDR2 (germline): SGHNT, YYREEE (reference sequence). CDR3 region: CASSISGRAYNEQFF.

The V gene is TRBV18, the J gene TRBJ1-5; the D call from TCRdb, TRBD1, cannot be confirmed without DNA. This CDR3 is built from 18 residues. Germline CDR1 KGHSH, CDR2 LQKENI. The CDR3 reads CASSPTGPGTGFGQPQHF.